A few counts support the clone carrying this T cell receptor beta chain. Its antigen remains unidentified. This sample stems from a study of blood T cells in healthy people across ages. Next came a second PCR, run for about 6 to 11 cycles, which used a sample-barcoded 5' primer along with a J-beta primer mix. TCRdb passed the 5' RACE reads through MiXCR, listing each CDR3 protein once. The table has more than 650,000 distinct CDR3 sequences, approximately 22% seen once. Findings of the study overall: Diversity estimates drawn from one million T cells were deemed underestimates.

The germline V gene encodes CDR1 DFQATT and CDR2 SNEGSKA (reference sequence). The CDR3 is 16 residues long. Trimming left V 0 bases short and J 6 bases short, with 15 bases between. The chain recombines TRBV20-1 with TRBJ1-6; the D gene is possibly TRBD1 (6 bases). Source material: blood. This sequence originates from a man in his 70s in good health. The CDR3 reads CSARDRSRGGNSPLHF. The CDR3 DNA reads TGCAGTGCTAGAGATCGGTCCAGGGGAGGTAATTCACCCCTCCACTTT.